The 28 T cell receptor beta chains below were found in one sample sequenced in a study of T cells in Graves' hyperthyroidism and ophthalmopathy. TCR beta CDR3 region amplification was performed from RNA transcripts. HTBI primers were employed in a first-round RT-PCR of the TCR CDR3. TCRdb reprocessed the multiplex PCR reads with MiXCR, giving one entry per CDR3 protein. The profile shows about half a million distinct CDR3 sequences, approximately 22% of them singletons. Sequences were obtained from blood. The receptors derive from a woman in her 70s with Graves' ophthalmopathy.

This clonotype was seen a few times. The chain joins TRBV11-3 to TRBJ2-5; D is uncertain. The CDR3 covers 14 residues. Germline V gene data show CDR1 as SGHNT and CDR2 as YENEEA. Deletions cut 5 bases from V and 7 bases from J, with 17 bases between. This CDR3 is CASSKRTDEGTQYF. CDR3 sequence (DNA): TGTGCCAGCAGCAAAAGGACCGATGAAGGGACCCAGTACTTC.

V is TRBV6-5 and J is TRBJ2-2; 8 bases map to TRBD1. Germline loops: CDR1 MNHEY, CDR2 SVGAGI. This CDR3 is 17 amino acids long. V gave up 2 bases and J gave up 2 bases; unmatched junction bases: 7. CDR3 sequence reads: CASSYPPGTGNTGELFF. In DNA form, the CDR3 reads TGTGCCAGCAGTTACCCCCCCGGGACAGGTAACACCGGGGAGCTGTTTTTT.

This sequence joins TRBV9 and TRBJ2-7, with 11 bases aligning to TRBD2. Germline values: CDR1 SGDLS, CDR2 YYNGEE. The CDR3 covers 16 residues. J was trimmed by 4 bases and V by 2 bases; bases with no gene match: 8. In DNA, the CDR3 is TGTGCCAGCAGCGTTGGGGGGACTAGCGGCTTATACGAGCAGTACTTC. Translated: CASSVGGTSGLYEQYF.

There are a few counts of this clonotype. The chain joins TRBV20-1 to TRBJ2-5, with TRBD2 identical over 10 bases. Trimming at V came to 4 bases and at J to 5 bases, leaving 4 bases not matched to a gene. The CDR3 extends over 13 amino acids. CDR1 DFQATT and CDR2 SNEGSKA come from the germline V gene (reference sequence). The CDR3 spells CSAILAGVETQYF. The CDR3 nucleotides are TGCAGTGCTATTCTAGCGGGAGTGGAGACCCAGTACTTC.

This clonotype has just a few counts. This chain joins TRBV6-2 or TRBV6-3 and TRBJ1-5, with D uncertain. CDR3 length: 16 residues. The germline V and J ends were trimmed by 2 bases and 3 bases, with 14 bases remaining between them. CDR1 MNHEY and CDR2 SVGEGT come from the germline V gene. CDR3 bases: TGTGCCAGCAGTTACGCCTCCGGGTCCCTCAATCAGCCCCAGCATTTT. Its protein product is CASSYASGSLNQPQHF.

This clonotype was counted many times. CDR3 region: CASSEAYRNYGYTF. Written as DNA, the CDR3 is TGTGCCAGCAGTGAAGCATATCGCAACTATGGCTACACCTTC. This chain connects TRBV6-1 to TRBJ1-2; D ambiguous. CDR1 is MNHNS, CDR2 SASEGT, per germline. CDR3 size: 14 residues. The germline V and J ends were trimmed by 0 bases and 2 bases, with 7 bases remaining between them.

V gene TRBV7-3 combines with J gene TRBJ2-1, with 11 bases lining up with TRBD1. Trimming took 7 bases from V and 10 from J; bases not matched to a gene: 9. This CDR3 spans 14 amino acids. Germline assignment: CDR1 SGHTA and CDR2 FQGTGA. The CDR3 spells CASNIGQGAVEQFF. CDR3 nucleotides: TGTGCCAGCAACATTGGACAGGGGGCGGTGGAGCAGTTCTTC.

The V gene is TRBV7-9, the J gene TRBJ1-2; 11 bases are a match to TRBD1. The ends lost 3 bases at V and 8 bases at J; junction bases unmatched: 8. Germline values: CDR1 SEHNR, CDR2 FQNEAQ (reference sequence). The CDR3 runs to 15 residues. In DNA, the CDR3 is TGTGCCAGCAGCTTTGGACAGGGGGCTGGCGTGGGCTACACCTTC. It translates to CASSFGQGAGVGYTF.

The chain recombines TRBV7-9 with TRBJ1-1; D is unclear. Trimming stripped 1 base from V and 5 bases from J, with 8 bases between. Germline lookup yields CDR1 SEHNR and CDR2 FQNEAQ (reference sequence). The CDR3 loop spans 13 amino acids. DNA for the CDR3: TGTGCCAGCAGCTTAGAGTGGGGAACTGAAGCTTTCTTT. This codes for CASSLEWGTEAFF.

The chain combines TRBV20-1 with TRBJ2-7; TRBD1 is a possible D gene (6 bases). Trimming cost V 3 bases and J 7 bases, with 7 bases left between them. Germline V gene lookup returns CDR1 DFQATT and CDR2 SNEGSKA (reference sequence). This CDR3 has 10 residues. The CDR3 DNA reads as TGCAGTGCTAGCGACAGGGAGCAGTACTTC. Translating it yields CSASDREQYF.

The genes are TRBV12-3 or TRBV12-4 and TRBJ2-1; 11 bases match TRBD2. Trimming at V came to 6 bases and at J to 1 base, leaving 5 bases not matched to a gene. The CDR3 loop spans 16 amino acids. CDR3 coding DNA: TGTGCCAGCAGCAATCTAGCGGGAGGTTCCTACAATGAGCAGTTCTTC. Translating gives CASSNLAGGSYNEQFF.

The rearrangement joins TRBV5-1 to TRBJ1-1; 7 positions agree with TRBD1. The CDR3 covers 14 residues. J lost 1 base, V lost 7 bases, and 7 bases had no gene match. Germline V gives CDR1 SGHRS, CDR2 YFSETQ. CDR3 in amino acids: CASGRDRQNTEAFF. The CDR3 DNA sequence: TGCGCCAGCGGGAGGGACAGACAGAACACTGAAGCTTTCTTT.

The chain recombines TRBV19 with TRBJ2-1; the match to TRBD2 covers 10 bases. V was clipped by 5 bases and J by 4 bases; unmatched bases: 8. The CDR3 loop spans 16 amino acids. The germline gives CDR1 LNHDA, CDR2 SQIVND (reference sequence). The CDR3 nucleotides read TGTGCCAGTAGTGGCCGCGGGACTAGCGTTTACAATGAGCAGTTCTTC. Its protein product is CASSGRGTSVYNEQFF.

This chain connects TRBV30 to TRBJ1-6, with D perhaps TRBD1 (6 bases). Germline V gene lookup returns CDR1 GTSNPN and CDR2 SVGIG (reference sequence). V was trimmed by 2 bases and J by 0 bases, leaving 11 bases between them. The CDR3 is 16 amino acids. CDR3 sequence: CAWSRGTRSYNSPLHF. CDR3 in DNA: TGTGCCTGGAGTAGAGGGACACGCTCCTATAATTCACCCCTCCACTTT.

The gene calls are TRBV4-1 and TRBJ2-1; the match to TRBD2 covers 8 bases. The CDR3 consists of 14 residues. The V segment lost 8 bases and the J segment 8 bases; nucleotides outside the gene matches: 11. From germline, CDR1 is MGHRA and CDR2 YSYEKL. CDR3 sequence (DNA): TGCGCCAGCGGGGCTCCGGGAGGGATATATGAGCAGTTCTTC. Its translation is CASGAPGGIYEQFF.

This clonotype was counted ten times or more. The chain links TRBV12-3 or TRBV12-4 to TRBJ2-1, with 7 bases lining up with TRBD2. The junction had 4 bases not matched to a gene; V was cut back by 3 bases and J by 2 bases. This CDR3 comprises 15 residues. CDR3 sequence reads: CASSFSTSTYNEQFF. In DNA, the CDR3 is TGTGCCAGCAGTTTCTCGACTAGCACCTACAATGAGCAGTTCTTC.

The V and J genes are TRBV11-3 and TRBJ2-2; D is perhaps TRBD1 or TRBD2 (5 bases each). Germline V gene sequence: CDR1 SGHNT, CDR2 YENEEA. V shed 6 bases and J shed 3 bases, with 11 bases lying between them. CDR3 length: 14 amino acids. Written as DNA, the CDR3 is TGTGCCAGCAGTGCCGGGACCTACACCGGGGAGCTGTTTTTT. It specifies CASSAGTYTGELFF. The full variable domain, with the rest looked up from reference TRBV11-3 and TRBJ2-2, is EAGVVQSPRYKIIEKKQPVAFWCNPISGHNTLYWYLQNLGQGPELLIRYENEEAVDDSQLPKDRFSAERLKGVDSTLKIQPAELGDSAVYLCASSAGTYTGELFFGEGSRLTVL.

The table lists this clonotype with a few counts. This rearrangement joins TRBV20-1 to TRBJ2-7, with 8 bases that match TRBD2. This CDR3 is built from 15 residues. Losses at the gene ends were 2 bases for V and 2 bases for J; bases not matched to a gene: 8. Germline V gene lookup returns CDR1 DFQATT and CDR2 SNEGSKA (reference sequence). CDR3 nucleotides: TGCAGTGCTAGACCCTTGAGCGGGGGAACCTACGAGCAGTACTTC. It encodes CSARPLSGGTYEQYF.

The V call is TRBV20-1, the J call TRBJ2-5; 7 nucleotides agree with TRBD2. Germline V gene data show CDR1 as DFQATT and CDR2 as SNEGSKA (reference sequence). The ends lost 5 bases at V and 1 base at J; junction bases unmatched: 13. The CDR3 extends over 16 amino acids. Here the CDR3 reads CSAGPHKGLVQETQYF. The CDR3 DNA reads TGCAGTGCTGGGCCACATAAAGGACTAGTCCAAGAGACCCAGTACTTC.

The CDR3 sequence: CASSRQPDTQYF. The DNA for the CDR3 is TGTGCCAGCAGTCGACAGCCGGATACGCAGTATTTT. The chain uses TRBV11-3 and TRBJ2-3; TRBD1 might be the D (5 bases). The CDR3 runs to 12 residues. Germline loops: CDR1 SGHNT, CDR2 YENEEA. V dropped 6 bases and J dropped 6 bases, with 10 bases sitting between them.

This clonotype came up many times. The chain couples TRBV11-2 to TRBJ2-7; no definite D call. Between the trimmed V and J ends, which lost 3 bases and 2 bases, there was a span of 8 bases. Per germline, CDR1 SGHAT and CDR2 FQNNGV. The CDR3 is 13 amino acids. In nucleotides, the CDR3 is TGTGCCAGCAGCTTTGACCGGGCCTACGAGCAGTACTTC. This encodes CASSFDRAYEQYF.

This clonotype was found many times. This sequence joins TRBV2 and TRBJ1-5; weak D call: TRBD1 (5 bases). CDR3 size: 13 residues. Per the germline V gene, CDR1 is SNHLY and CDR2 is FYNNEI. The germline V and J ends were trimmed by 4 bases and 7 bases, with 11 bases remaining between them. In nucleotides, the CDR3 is TGTGCCAGCAGTGCCTATGGGGGGCAGCCCCAGCATTTT. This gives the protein CASSAYGGQPQHF.

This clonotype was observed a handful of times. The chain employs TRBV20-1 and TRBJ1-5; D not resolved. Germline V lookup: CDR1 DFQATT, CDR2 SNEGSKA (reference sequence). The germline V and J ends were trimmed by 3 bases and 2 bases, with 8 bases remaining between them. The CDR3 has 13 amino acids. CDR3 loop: CSARWAGNQPQHF. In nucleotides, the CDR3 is TGCAGTGCTAGGTGGGCGGGCAATCAGCCCCAGCATTTT.

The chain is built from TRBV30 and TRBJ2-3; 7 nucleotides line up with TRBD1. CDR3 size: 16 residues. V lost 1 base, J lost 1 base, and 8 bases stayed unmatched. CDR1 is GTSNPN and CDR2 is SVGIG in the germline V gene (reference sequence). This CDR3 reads CAWSGRQGSGTDTQYF. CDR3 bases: TGTGCCTGGAGTGGACGACAGGGTTCCGGCACAGATACGCAGTATTTT.

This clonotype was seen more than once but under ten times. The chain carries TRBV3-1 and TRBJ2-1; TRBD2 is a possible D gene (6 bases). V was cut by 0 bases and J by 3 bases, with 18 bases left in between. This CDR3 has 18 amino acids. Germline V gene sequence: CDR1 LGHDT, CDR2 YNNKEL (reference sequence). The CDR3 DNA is TGTGCCAGCAGCCAAGATCGCGTCCTAGCGTCTCACTACAATGAGCAGTTCTTC. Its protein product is CASSQDRVLASHYNEQFF.

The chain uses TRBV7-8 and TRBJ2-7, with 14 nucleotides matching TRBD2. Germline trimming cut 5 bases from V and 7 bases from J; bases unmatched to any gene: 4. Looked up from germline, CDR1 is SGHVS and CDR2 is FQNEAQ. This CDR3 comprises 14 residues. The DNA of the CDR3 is TGTGCCAGCAGCCCGACTAGCGGGAGGGGTGAGCAGTACTTC. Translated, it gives CASSPTSGRGEQYF.

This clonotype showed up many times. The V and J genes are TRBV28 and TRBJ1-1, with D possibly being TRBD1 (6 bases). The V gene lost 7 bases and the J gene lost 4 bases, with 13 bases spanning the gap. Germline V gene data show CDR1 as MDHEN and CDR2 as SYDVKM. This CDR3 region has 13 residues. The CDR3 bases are TGTGCCAGCACAGCAGGGGCGGGCACTGAAGCTTTCTTT. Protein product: CASTAGAGTEAFF. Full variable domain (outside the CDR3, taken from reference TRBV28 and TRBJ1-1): DVKVTQSSRYLVKRTGEKVFLECVQDMDHENMFWYRQDPGLGLRLIYFSYDVKMKEKGDIPEGYSVSREKKERFSLILESASTNQTSMYLCASTAGAGTEAFFGQGTRLTVV.

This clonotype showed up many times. The CDR3 DNA sequence: TGTGCCAGCAGTCCCCTAGGGTTCGAGCAGTACTTC. Translated, it gives CASSPLGFEQYF. The gene calls are TRBV28 and TRBJ2-7; unclear D gene. CDR3 length: 12 amino acids. Trimming left V 5 bases short and J 6 bases short, with 11 bases between. Germline assignment: CDR1 MDHEN and CDR2 SYDVKM.